A selection of T cell receptor beta chains follows, all from one sample in a study of shared clonotypes between healthy human individuals. The method was immunoSEQ multiplex PCR; TCRdb's version includes in-frame clones alone and lacks a portion of them. The sample lists around 1,900,000 clones; approximately 92% were seen once. The sequencing input was naive CD8+ T cells from PBMCs. These receptors were collected from a man in his late teens or twenties in good health. Some clones in this sample may be carry-over from other donors' samples. Each CDR3 is given with its conserved first and last residue. The D gene is left open where the match is weak. Not every row has a clone size; where given, it reads once, few, many or a size class.

clone size	V gene	D gene	J gene	CDR3 DNA	CDR3 protein
NA	TRBV11-2	NA	TRBJ2-5	TGTGCCAGCAGACCTGACAGGATTTACCAAGAGACCCAGTACTTC	CASRPDRIYQETQYF
once	TRBV5-4	NA	TRBJ2-7	TGTGCCAGCAGCTTCGGAGGCTACGAGCAGTACTTC	CASSFGGYEQYF
NA	TRBV10-3	NA	TRBJ1-3	TGTGCCATCAGGACGACCCCGGGGGAAAACACCATATATTTT	CAIRTTPGENTIYF
NA	TRBV11-2	NA	TRBJ2-7	TGTGCCAGCAGCTTGGGGGGGGCGAACGAGCAGTACTTC	CASSLGGANEQYF
NA	TRBV5-6	TRBD1	TRBJ2-7	TGTGCCAGCAGCTTTGGGCCTATGAGGACAGGGGGAAACGAGCAGTACTTC	CASSFGPMRTGGNEQYF
NA	TRBV6-4	TRBD2	TRBJ2-1	TGTGCCAGCAGTGAATTAGCGGGAGCTTGGTATGAGCAGTTCTTC	CASSELAGAWYEQFF
once	TRBV30	TRBD1	TRBJ2-7	TGTGCCTGGACGAAAACCGGGACAGGCGTTCTCGAGCAGTACTTC	CAWTKTGTGVLEQYF
NA	TRBV7-9	NA	TRBJ2-2	TGTGCCAGCAGCCCTCGGGATGGGCCAGACACCGGGGAGCTGTTTTTT	CASSPRDGPDTGELFF
NA	TRBV7-6	NA	TRBJ2-7	TGTGCCAGCAGCCCGAGCTCCTACGAGCAGTACTTC	CASSPSSYEQYF
NA	TRBV9	NA	TRBJ2-1	TGTGCCAGCAGCGTAGGGGGACACTACGAGCAGTTCTTC	CASSVGGHYEQFF
NA	TRBV7-9	NA	TRBJ2-2	TGTGCCAGCAGCTTAGTTTTGGGGCAGAACGGGGAGCTGTTTTTT	CASSLVLGQNGELFF
NA	TRBV10-2	NA	TRBJ2-7	TGCGCCAGCACGAGGGGTAATGAGCAGTACTTC	CASTRGNEQYF
NA	TRBV6-1	NA	TRBJ2-7	TGTGCCAGCAGTGAAGCCCGAGTTTACGAGCAGTACTTC	CASSEARVYEQYF
NA	TRBV7-9	NA	TRBJ2-5	TGTGCCAGCAGCTTATACTCCCGTGGGTACCAAGAGACCCAGTACTTC	CASSLYSRGYQETQYF
NA	TRBV7-9	NA	TRBJ1-2	TGTGCCAGCAGCCCAGCCCCGACAGAAAACTATGGCTACACCTTC	CASSPAPTENYGYTF
NA	TRBV27	NA	TRBJ2-7	TGTGCCAGCAGTTTATTAGGGGGGAACTCCTACGAGCAGTACTTC	CASSLLGGNSYEQYF
NA	TRBV6-5	NA	TRBJ2-5	TGTGCCAGCAGTGGCGGAGTAGTGGAGACCCAGTACTTC	CASSGGVVETQYF
once	TRBV13	TRBD2	TRBJ2-1	TGTGCCAGCAGCTCCCGGACTAGCGGGAGGTCCAACTCCTACAATGAGCAGTTCTTC	CASSSRTSGRSNSYNEQFF
NA	TRBV4-1	TRBD2	TRBJ2-7	TGCGCCAGCAGCCTAATAGCGGGTGACTACGAGCAGTACTTC	CASSLIAGDYEQYF
NA	TRBV27	NA	TRBJ2-7	TGTGCCAGCAGTTTTGGCCAAGCCTCCTACGAGCAGTACTTC	CASSFGQASYEQYF
NA	TRBV4-2	NA	TRBJ2-1	TGTGCCAGCAGCCAAGCCAGCGGACGTAAAGAGCAGTTCTTC	CASSQASGRKEQFF
NA	TRBV19	NA	TRBJ2-2	TGTGCCAGTAGTATGTTTTGGTCGCCGAACACCGGGGAGCTGTTTTTT	CASSMFWSPNTGELFF
NA	TRBV29-1	NA	TRBJ2-7	TGCAGCGTTGTAGCGCAGGGCGGATACGAGCAGTACTTC	CSVVAQGGYEQYF
NA	TRBV7-9	TRBD2	TRBJ2-1	TGTGCCAGCAGCTTCTCGCAGCGGGAGTACGATGAGCAGTTCTTC	CASSFSQREYDEQFF
NA	TRBV5-4	TRBD1	TRBJ1-3	TGTGCCAGCAGCTACCGGGACAGGAGTAACACCATATATTTT	CASSYRDRSNTIYF
NA	TRBV7-9	NA	TRBJ2-7	TGTGCCAGCAGCTTATGGGTTCACGAGCAGTACTTC	CASSLWVHEQYF
NA	TRBV4-3	NA	TRBJ2-2	TGCGCCAGCAGACGTGCCGGGAGCCCCACCGGGGAGCTGTTTTTT	CASRRAGSPTGELFF
NA	TRBV11-3	TRBD2	TRBJ2-3	TGTGCCAGCAGCGAAACTGGGACTAGCGGTGGGCGTGATACGCAGTATTTT	CASSETGTSGGRDTQYF
NA	TRBV9	NA	TRBJ1-5	TGTGCCAGCAGCGTAGAGGGCAGGGAGTATCAGCCCCAGCATTTT	CASSVEGREYQPQHF
once	TRBV7-9	NA	TRBJ2-1	TGTGCCAGCAGCCAGAAGGGGGTGGAGCAGTTCTTC	CASSQKGVEQFF
once	TRBV6-5	NA	TRBJ2-7	TGTGCCAGCAGTCACAGGGGGGGGAAATACGAGCAGTACTTC	CASSHRGGKYEQYF
NA	TRBV7-9	TRBD1	TRBJ2-1	TGTGCCACGCAGGTTTCGGGACAGGGGGCGGGTGAGCAGTTCTTC	CATQVSGQGAGEQFF